The rows below give T cell receptor beta chains drawn from one sample of a study of neurological immune-mediated disorders. TCRdb reprocessed the 5' RACE reads with MiXCR, giving one entry per CDR3 protein. The table lists 70,000 to 95,000 distinct CDR3 sequences, less than 15% of them singletons. The sequenced material came from PBMCs. The source of these receptors is a female donor with HTLV-1-associated myelopathy (HAM/TSP). The CDR3 runs from the conserved cysteine through the conserved F or W. The D gene is left open where the match is weak. Size is omitted from some rows. Given values are once, few, many or a class for expanded clones.

size | J | V | D | DNA | CDR3
NA | TRBJ2-7 | TRBV20-1 | NA | TGCAGTGCTAGAGTTTCAGGCTCCTCCTACGAGCAGTACTTC | CSARVSGSSYEQYF
many | TRBJ2-1 | TRBV7-2 | NA | TGTGCCAGCAGCTCATCGGACACCTACAATGAGCAGTTCTTC | CASSSSDTYNEQFF
many | TRBJ2-3 | TRBV7-9 | NA | TGTGCCAGCAGCTTTGCTTCGGGAGATACGCAGTATTTT | CASSFASGDTQYF
many | TRBJ1-5 | TRBV5-1 | NA | TGCGCCAGCAGCTTGGATGGGCAGGGGCGATCCCCCCAGCATTTT | CASSLDGQGRSPQHF
NA | TRBJ2-7 | TRBV5-1 | NA | TGCGCCAGCAGCTCGCCCCCCGGACAGCTCCGTAGGATGCAGTACTTC | CASSSPPGQLRRMQYF
few | TRBJ1-5 | TRBV10-3 | TRBD1 | TGTGCCATCAGTGTAGACAGGGGGCCCCAGCATTTT | CAISVDRGPQHF
many | TRBJ2-7 | TRBV6-6 | NA | TGTGCCAGCAGTGACGGGGGCTCCTACGAGCAGTACTTC | CASSDGGSYEQYF
many | TRBJ2-7 | TRBV9 | TRBD1 | TGTGCCAGCAGTGGGACAGGGGGATATTACGAGCAGTACTTC | CASSGTGGYYEQYF
many | TRBJ2-1 | TRBV20-1 | NA | TGCAGTGCTAGACGGACTCAATACAATGAGCAGTTCTTC | CSARRTQYNEQFF
few | TRBJ1-2 | TRBV20-1 | NA | TGCAGTGCTAGATCCAACCCGGACGATAGATCCACCTTC | CSARSNPDDRSTF
many | TRBJ2-1 | TRBV29-1 | NA | TGCAGCGTTGAAGACGCCACACCAGGAGGCAATGAGCAGTTCTTC | CSVEDATPGGNEQFF
NA | TRBJ1-1 | TRBV24-1 | NA | TGTGCCAGCCGAGGTGGGGTGAACACTGAAGCTTTCTTT | CASRGGVNTEAFF
NA | TRBJ2-1 | TRBV20-1 | NA | TGCAGTGCTAGAACCATCACAGGGCTCTCCTACAATGAGCAGTTCTTC | CSARTITGLSYNEQFF